This record concerns one T cell receptor (beta chain) sequence. The germline gene is not matched at one end of the junction; a read error may be the cause. This table comes from immunoSEQ multiplex PCR, and its TCRdb copy is limited to in-frame clones, with some not included. The table shows 25,000 to 30,000 clones, with 89% occurring only once. The data were taken from a study of T cell changes during pregnancy in multiple sclerosis. Germline lookup yields CDR1 SQVTM and CDR2 ANQGSEA. CDR3 length: 13 amino acids. The J gene is TRBJ1-2, the V gene TRBV29-1, with D perhaps TRBD1 (6 bases). The material was CD8+ T cells from peripheral blood mononuclear cells, obtained after pregnancy. The clonotype comes from a female donor with multiple sclerosis, enrolled in a pregnancy study. The CDR3 here is CSVDVGGFGGHTF. CDR3 coding DNA: TGCAGCGTCGACGTAGGGGGTTTTGGTGGCCACACCTTC.